This T cell receptor (beta chain) was found in a study of blood T cell repertoires in COVID-19. About the study: The study drew acute and convalescent COVID-19 samples from the United States, Italy and Spain.

Under the authors' procedure: Researchers report that nucleated cell counts were estimated from reference gene primer amplification. TCRdb keeps only in-frame clones here, not all; method: immunoSEQ multiplex PCR. V and J calls and clone size are copied from that table; D and trimming were computed from the DNA. The sample holds about 190,000 clones, approximately 82% seen once. Sequencing used peripheral blood. This TCR derives from a woman of 80 years or more with active or convalescent COVID-19.

The CDR3 spells CASSAPPGSVGYGYTF. Written as DNA, the CDR3 is TGTGCCAGCAGCGCCCCTCCAGGGTCCGTGGGCTATGGCTACACCTTC. This chain joins TRBV5-4 and TRBJ1-2; a possible D gene is TRBD1 (5 bases). CDR1 and CDR2 (germline): SGHNT, YYREEE (reference sequence). With 4 bases removed from V and 4 bases from J, the gap between germline ends came to 20 bases. This CDR3 is 16 amino acids long. The whole variable domain, remainder taken from reference TRBV5-4 and TRBJ1-2, is ETGVTQSPTHLIKTRGQQVTLRCSSQSGHNTVSWYQQALGQGPQFIFQYYREEENGRGNFPPRFSGLQFPNYSSELNVNALELDDSALYLCASSAPPGSVGYGYTFGSGTRLTVV.